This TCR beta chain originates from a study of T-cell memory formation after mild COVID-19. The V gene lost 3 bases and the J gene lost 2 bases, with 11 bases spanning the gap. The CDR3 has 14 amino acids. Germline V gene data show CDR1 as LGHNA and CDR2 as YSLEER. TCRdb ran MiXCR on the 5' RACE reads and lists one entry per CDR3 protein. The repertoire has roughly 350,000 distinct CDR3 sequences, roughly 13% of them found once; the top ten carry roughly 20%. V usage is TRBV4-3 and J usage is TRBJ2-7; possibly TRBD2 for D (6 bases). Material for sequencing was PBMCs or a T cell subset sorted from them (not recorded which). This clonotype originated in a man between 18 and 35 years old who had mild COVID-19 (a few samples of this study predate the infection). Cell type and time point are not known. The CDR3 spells CASSQFAGPYEQYF. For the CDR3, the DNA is TGCGCCAGCAGCCAGTTTGCGGGGCCCTACGAGCAGTACTTC.